Sequencing of this T cell receptor beta chain was carried out in a study of technical replicates of blood from a handful of donors. Some clones are missing from TCRdb's copy, which holds only in-frame ones; the method was immunoSEQ multiplex PCR. The sample consists of tens of thousands of clones, over 90% of them appearing once. The CDR3 runs to 13 residues. Germline CDR1 is MNHEY and CDR2 is SVGAGI. V dropped 4 bases and J dropped 4 bases, with 8 bases sitting between them. The sample taken for sequencing was T cells isolated from PBMCs. This clonotype was sampled from a human donor in good health. The chain has TRBV6-5 and TRBJ1-5; D gene uncertain. CDR3 loop: CASSSNLNQPQHF. CDR3 in DNA: TGTGCCAGCAGTTCCAATTTGAATCAGCCCCAGCATTTT.